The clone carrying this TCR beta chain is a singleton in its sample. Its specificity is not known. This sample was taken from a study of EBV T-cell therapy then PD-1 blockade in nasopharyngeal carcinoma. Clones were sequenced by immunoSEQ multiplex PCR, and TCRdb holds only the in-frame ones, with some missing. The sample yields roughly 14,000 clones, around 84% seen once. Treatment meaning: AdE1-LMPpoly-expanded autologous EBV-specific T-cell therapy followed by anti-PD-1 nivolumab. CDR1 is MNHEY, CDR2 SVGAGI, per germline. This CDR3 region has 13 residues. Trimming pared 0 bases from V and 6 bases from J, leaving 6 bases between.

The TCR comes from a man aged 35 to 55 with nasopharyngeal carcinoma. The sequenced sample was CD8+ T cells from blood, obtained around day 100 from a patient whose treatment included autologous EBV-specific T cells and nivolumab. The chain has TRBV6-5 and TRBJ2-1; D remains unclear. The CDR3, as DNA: TGTGCCAGCAGTTACTCGACCATCAATGAGCAGTTCTTC. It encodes CASSYSTINEQFF.